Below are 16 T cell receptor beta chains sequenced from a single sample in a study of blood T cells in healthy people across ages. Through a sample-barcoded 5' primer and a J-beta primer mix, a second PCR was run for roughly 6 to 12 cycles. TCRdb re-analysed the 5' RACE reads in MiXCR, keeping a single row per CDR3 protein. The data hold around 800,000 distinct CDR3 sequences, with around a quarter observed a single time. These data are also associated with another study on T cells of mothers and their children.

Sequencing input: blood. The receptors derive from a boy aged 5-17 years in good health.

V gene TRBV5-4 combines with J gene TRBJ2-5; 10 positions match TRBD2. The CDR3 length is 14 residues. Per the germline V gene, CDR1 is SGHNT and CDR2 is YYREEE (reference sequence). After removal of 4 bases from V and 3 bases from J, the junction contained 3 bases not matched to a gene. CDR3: CASSIGLAEETQYF. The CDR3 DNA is TGTGCCAGCAGCATAGGACTAGCGGAAGAGACCCAGTACTTC.

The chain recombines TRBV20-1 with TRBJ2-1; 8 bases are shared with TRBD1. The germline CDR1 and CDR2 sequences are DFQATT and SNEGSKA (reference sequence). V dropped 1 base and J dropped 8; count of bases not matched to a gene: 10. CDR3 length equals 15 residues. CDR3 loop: CSARGAGGGNYEQFF. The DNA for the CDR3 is TGCAGTGCTAGAGGGGCAGGGGGCGGCAATTATGAGCAGTTCTTC.

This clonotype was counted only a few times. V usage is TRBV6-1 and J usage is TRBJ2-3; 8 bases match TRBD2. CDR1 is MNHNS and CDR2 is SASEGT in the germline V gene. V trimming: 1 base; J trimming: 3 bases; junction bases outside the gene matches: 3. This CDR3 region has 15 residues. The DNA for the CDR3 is TGTGCCAGCAGTGAAGAGGCGGGGGGAACAGATACGCAGTATTTT. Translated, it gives CASSEEAGGTDTQYF.

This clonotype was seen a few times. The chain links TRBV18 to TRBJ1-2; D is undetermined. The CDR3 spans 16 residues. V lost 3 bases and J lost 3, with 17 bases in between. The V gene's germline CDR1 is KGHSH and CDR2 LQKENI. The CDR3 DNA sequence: TGTGCCAGCTCACCGGGGTGGGCCATCGGGGACTATGGCTACACCTTC. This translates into CASSPGWAIGDYGYTF.

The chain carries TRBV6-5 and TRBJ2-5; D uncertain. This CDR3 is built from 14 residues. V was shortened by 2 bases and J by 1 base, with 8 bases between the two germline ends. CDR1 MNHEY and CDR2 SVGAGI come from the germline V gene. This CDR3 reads CASSYLGTQETQYF. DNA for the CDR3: TGTGCCAGCAGTTACCTTGGCACCCAAGAGACCCAGTACTTC.

In DNA form, the CDR3 reads TGCAGTGTCCTACGTCGGGGCCCCCTTGAGCAGTTCTTC. Its translation is CSVLRRGPLEQFF. The V call is TRBV20-1, the J call TRBJ2-1; D assignment may be TRBD1 or TRBD2 (5 bases each). Germline V lookup: CDR1 DFQATT, CDR2 SNEGSKA (reference sequence). Trimming took off 7 bases at V and 9 bases at J, with 19 bases between the two ends. The CDR3 has 13 amino acids.

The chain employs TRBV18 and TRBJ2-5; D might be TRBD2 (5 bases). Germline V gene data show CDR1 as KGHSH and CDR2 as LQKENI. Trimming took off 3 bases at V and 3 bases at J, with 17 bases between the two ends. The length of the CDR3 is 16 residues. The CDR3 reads CASSPGRGRVEETQYF. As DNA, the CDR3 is TGTGCCAGCTCACCCGGTCGTGGGCGGGTTGAAGAGACCCAGTACTTC.

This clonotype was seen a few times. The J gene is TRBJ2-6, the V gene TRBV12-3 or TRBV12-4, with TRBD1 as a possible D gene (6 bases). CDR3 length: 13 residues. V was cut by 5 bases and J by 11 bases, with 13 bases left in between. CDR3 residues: CASSPGADDVLTF. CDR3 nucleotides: TGTGCCAGCAGTCCAGGGGCGGACGACGTCCTGACTTTC.

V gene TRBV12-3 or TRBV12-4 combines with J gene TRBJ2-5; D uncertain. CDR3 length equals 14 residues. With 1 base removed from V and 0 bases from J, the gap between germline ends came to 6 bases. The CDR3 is CASSLDSYQETQYF. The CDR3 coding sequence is TGTGCCAGCAGTTTAGACTCCTACCAAGAGACCCAGTACTTC.

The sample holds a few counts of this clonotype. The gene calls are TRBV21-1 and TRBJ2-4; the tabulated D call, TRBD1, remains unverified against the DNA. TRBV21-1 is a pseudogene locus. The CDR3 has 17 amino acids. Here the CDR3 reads CASSSGEAGSSKNIQYF. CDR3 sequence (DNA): TGTGCCAGCAGCAGCGGGGAAGCCGGGAGTAGCAAAAACATTCAGTACTTC.

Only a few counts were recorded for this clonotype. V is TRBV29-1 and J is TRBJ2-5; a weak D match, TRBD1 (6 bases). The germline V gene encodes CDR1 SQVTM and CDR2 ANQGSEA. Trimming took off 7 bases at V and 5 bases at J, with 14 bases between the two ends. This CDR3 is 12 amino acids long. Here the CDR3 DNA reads TGCAGCGCCCAGGGGCCTTCCGAGACCCAGTACTTC. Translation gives CSAQGPSETQYF.

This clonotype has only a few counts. The CDR3 spells CASSVEGTGKNIQYF. The CDR3 nucleotides read TGTGCCAGCAGCGTAGAGGGGACAGGGAAAAACATTCAGTACTTC. This chain joins TRBV9 and TRBJ2-4, with 9 bases matching TRBD1. Germline-derived CDR1 and CDR2 are SGDLS and YYNGEE. The ends lost 0 bases at V and 4 bases at J; junction bases unmatched: 2. This CDR3 region has 15 residues.

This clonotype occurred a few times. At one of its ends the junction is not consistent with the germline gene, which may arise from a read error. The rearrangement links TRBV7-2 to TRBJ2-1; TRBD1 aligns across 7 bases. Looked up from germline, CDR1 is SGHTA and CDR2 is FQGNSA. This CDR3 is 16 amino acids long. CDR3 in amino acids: CASSGEGGALYNEQSF. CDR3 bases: TGTGCCAGCAGCGGAGAAGGGGGCGCGTTGTACAATGAGCAGTCCTTC.

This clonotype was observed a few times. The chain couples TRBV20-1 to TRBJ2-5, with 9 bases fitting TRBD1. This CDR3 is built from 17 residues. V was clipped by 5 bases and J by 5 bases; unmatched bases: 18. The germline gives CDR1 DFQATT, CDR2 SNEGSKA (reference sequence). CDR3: CSARGLADRGLMETQYF. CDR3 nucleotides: TGCAGTGCTCGGGGTCTGGCAGACAGGGGGTTGATGGAGACCCAGTACTTC.

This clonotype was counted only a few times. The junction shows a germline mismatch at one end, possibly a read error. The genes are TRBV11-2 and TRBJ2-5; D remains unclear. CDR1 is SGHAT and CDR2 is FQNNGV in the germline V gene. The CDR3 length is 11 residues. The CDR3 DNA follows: TGTGCCAGCAGCTCTGGAGCACGGTTACTATTC. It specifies CASSSGARLLF. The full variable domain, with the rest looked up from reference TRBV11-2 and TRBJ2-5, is EAGVAQSPRYKIIEKRQSVAFWCNPISGHATLYWYQQILGQGPKLLIQFQNNGVVDDSQLPKDRFSAERLKGVDSTLKIQPAKLEDSAVYLCASSSGARLLFGPGTRLLVL.

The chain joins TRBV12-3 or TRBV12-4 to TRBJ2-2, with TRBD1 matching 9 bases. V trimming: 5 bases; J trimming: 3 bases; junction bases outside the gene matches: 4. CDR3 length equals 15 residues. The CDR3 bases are TGTGCCAGCAGTCAGGACAGGGGTGACACCGGGGAGCTGTTTTTT. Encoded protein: CASSQDRGDTGELFF.